Presented here are 26 T cell receptor beta chains from one specimen sequenced in a study of blood T cell repertoires in COVID-19. Generated by immunoSEQ multiplex PCR, the TCRdb table keeps only in-frame clones and is missing some. The data show about 140,000 clones, approximately 80% seen once. The specimen sequenced was peripheral blood. Receptors originate from a man aged 70 or older who had recovered from COVID-19.

This clone occurred a few times. The chain links TRBV7-6 to TRBJ2-7; D remains unclear. This CDR3 is 14 amino acids long. The V gene's germline CDR1 is SGHVS and CDR2 FNYEAQ. Trimming removed 4 bases from V and 0 bases from J, with 10 bases in between. The DNA for the CDR3 is TGTGCCAGCAGCTCCGACTTCGACTCCTACGAGCAGTACTTC. Its protein is CASSSDFDSYEQYF.

The chain uses TRBV6-2 or TRBV6-3 and TRBJ2-1; the D is unclear. The ends were cut back, 0 bases at V and 4 bases at J, with 7 bases in the middle. This CDR3 region has 14 residues. Germline assignment: CDR1 MNHEY and CDR2 SVGEGT. The CDR3 DNA is TGTGCCAGCAGTTACTCGTCAGATTACAATGAGCAGTTCTTC. It codes for CASSYSSDYNEQFF.

J is TRBJ1-1 and V is TRBV6-1; TRBD1 aligns across 9 bases. Germline V gene sequence: CDR1 MNHNS, CDR2 SASEGT. V was pared by 4 bases and J by 4 bases, with 7 bases of the junction left unmatched. The CDR3 is 15 residues long. CDR3 DNA sequence: TGTGCCAGCAGTGGCCGGACAGGGGTATCCACTGAAGCTTTCTTT. This codes for CASSGRTGVSTEAFF.

The rearrangement uses TRBV29-1 and TRBJ2-1, with 7 bases matching TRBD2. V was pared by 2 bases and J by 0 bases, with 7 bases of the junction left unmatched. Per the germline V gene, CDR1 is SQVTM and CDR2 is ANQGSEA. The length of the CDR3 is 16 residues. The DNA for the CDR3 is TGCAGCGTTGAATGGTGGGCTAGCGGCTCCTACAATGAGCAGTTCTTC. It codes for CSVEWWASGSYNEQFF.

The chain recombines TRBV6-5 with TRBJ2-5, with D tentatively TRBD1 (5 bases). The V end was cut by 9 bases, the J end by 5 bases, with 19 bases between. Germline lookup yields CDR1 MNHEY and CDR2 SVGAGI. The CDR3 contains 14 residues. The DNA for the CDR3 is TGTGCCAGTACCCCAGGGTACCTAGGCGAGACCCAGTACTTC. Amino acid sequence: CASTPGYLGETQYF.

The chain has TRBV15 and TRBJ2-7, with D possibly being TRBD1 (6 bases). This CDR3 is built from 13 residues. With 5 bases removed from V and 3 bases from J, the gap between germline ends came to 11 bases. Germline CDR1 is LNHNV and CDR2 is YYDKDF (reference sequence). The CDR3 bases are TGTGCCACCAGCGGGGACAACTACTACGAGCAGTACTTC. Its translation is CATSGDNYYEQYF.

This chain links TRBV6-5 with TRBJ1-4; 7 bases map to TRBD1. Looked up from germline, CDR1 is MNHEY and CDR2 is SVGAGI. J gave up 0 bases and V 6 bases, and 4 bases lay outside the gene matches. The CDR3 covers 15 residues. The CDR3 is CASSPGTATNEKLFF. The CDR3 DNA follows: TGTGCCAGCAGCCCCGGGACAGCAACTAATGAAAAACTGTTTTTT.

The chain is built from TRBV19 and TRBJ2-7; TRBD1 matches at 12 bases. Germline lookup yields CDR1 LNHDA and CDR2 SQIVND (reference sequence). This CDR3 contains 16 residues. V lost 2 bases, J lost 4 bases, and 6 bases stayed unmatched. The CDR3 loop reads CASSISGTGGGYEQYF. In DNA form, the CDR3 reads TGTGCCAGTAGTATAAGCGGGACAGGGGGCGGGTACGAGCAGTACTTC.

The chain is built from TRBV6-2 or TRBV6-3 and TRBJ2-7; 10 bases match TRBD2. Germline CDR1 reads MNHEY; CDR2 reads SVGEGT. V trimming: 3 bases; J trimming: 7 bases; junction bases outside the gene matches: 9. CDR3 length equals 15 residues. For the CDR3, the DNA is TGTGCCAGCAGTTATTCCAGCGGGAGGGAAAATGAGCAGTACTTC. This sequence encodes CASSYSSGRENEQYF.

This clone showed up just a few times. The genes are TRBV7-3 and TRBJ1-2; 8 positions agree with TRBD1. The ends lost 5 bases at V and 8 bases at J; junction bases unmatched: 7. Germline-derived CDR1 and CDR2 are SGHTA and FQGTGA. The length of the CDR3 is 13 residues. The CDR3 DNA follows: TGTGCCAGCAGCCAAGGACAGGGTTACGGCTACACCTTC. It specifies CASSQGQGYGYTF.

The rearrangement links TRBV11-3 to TRBJ2-7; 7 bases fit TRBD2. Germline lookup yields CDR1 SGHNT and CDR2 YENEEA. CDR3 size: 14 residues. Trimming removed 7 bases from V and 0 bases from J; junction bases left unmatched: 6. CDR3 protein: CASNPGRPSYEQYF. The CDR3 DNA follows: TGTGCCAGCAATCCCGGGAGGCCCTCCTACGAGCAGTACTTC.

The V and J genes are TRBV6-5 and TRBJ2-1; TRBD2 might be the D (6 bases). V was pared by 0 bases and J by 7 bases, with 13 bases between. Per germline, CDR1 MNHEY and CDR2 SVGAGI. This CDR3 is built from 15 residues. CDR3 DNA sequence: TGTGCCAGCAGTTACTCGATAACCAGCGGGAATGAGCAGTTCTTC. Protein: CASSYSITSGNEQFF.

The chain is built from TRBV18 and TRBJ1-6; the match to TRBD1 covers 10 bases. CDR3 length: 11 amino acids. J lost 17 bases, V lost 3 bases, and 1 base had no gene match. CDR1 is KGHSH and CDR2 is LQKENI in the germline V gene. In DNA, the CDR3 is TGTGCCAGCTCACCCGGGACAGGGGTCCACTTT. It encodes CASSPGTGVHF.

This clone was counted ten times or more. V usage is TRBV3-1 (or the pseudogene TRBV3-2) and J usage is TRBJ2-6; TRBD1 might be the D (5 bases). Germline CDR1 reads LGHDT; CDR2 reads YNNKEL (reference sequence). CDR3 length equals 16 residues. Trimming removed 0 bases from V and 2 bases from J, with 8 bases in between. The CDR3 nucleotides read TGTGCCAGCAGCCAAGATCAGGGAACTGGGGCCAACGTCCTGACTTTC. Protein product: CASSQDQGTGANVLTF.

The sample holds a few counts of this clone. The V and J genes are TRBV2 and TRBJ2-1; a weak D match, TRBD2 (6 bases). The CDR3 length is 13 residues. V dropped 10 bases and J dropped 0 bases, with 10 bases sitting between them. Germline assignment: CDR1 SNHLY and CDR2 FYNNEI. The CDR3 DNA follows: TGTGCCATAACGGGACTCTCCTACAATGAGCAGTTCTTC. Protein: CAITGLSYNEQFF.

The rearrangement uses TRBV27 and TRBJ2-7; 13 nucleotides align to TRBD2. After removal of 6 bases from V and 4 bases from J, the junction contained 3 bases not matched to a gene. Germline V gives CDR1 MNHEY, CDR2 SMNVEV (reference sequence). This CDR3 has 14 residues. The CDR3 here is CASSLGLAGYEQYF. Here the CDR3 DNA reads TGTGCCAGCAGCTTGGGACTAGCGGGGTACGAGCAGTACTTC.

The rearrangement joins TRBV7-2 to TRBJ2-6; the match to TRBD1 covers 8 bases. Germline V gene lookup returns CDR1 SGHTA and CDR2 FQGNSA. The CDR3 sequence is 16 residues long. V was clipped by 5 bases and J by 2 bases; unmatched bases: 5. As DNA, the CDR3 is TGTGCCAGCAGCCCGCGGACAGGGACTGGGGCCAACGTCCTGACTTTC. Residues: CASSPRTGTGANVLTF.

The chain couples TRBV5-1 to TRBJ2-7; 7 positions agree with TRBD2. This CDR3 is built from 15 residues. V lost 5 bases, J lost 0 bases, and 8 bases stayed unmatched. In germline, CDR1 is SGHRS, CDR2 YFSETQ. Written as DNA, the CDR3 is TGCGCCAGCAGACCGGCGGGGGAGAGCTCCTACGAGCAGTACTTC. This translates into CASRPAGESSYEQYF.

The chain couples TRBV30 to TRBJ1-1; D not certain. The germline V gene encodes CDR1 GTSNPN and CDR2 SVGIG (reference sequence). V was pared by 5 bases and J by 0 bases, with 10 bases between. The CDR3 runs 13 residues. This CDR3 is CAWAIDLNTEAFF. The CDR3 nucleotides read TGTGCCTGGGCAATAGATCTGAACACTGAAGCTTTCTTT.

This rearrangement joins TRBV2 to TRBJ2-7; 7 positions match TRBD2. CDR1 SNHLY and CDR2 FYNNEI come from the germline V gene. V was clipped by 4 bases and J by 6 bases; unmatched bases: 3. The CDR3 sequence is 12 residues long. CDR3 in DNA: TGTGCCAGCAGTGGACTAGCCGCCGAGCAGTACTTC. Its translation is CASSGLAAEQYF.

The chain carries TRBV24-1 and TRBJ2-1, with TRBD1 matching 10 bases. J was trimmed by 4 bases and V by 4 bases; bases with no gene match: 6. The CDR3 contains 16 residues. Germline V gene data show CDR1 as KGHDR and CDR2 as SFDVKD. The CDR3 nucleotides read TGTGCCACCAGTGACCAAAGGACAGGGGGATACAATGAGCAGTTCTTC. Amino acids: CATSDQRTGGYNEQFF.

The rearrangement links TRBV12-5 to TRBJ2-3, with 9 bases matching TRBD2. V lost 6 bases to trimming and J lost 2 bases; unmatched junction nucleotides: 3. Per germline, CDR1 LGHNT and CDR2 FRNRAP. CDR3 length equals 14 residues. This CDR3 reads CASGRTSDTDTQYF. Written as DNA, the CDR3 is TGTGCTAGTGGCAGGACTAGCGACACAGATACGCAGTATTTT.

The chain couples TRBV27 to TRBJ2-3; 9 bases line up with TRBD2. The CDR3 is 15 residues long. The germline CDR1 and CDR2 sequences are MNHEY and SMNVEV (reference sequence). V lost 6 bases, J lost 3 bases, and 7 bases stayed unmatched. This CDR3 reads CASSRREGRTDTQYF. The CDR3 DNA reads as TGTGCCAGCAGCCGGCGGGAGGGCCGGACAGATACGCAGTATTTT.

V usage is TRBV18 and J usage is TRBJ2-5; 10 bases fit TRBD2. V was clipped by 1 base and J by 5 bases; unmatched bases: 4. Germline V gene lookup returns CDR1 KGHSH and CDR2 LQKENI. The CDR3 runs to 15 residues. The CDR3 here is CASSPQREGPETQYF. CDR3 DNA sequence: TGTGCCAGCTCACCACAGCGGGAGGGCCCGGAGACCCAGTACTTC.

The V gene is TRBV7-9, the J gene TRBJ2-5; TRBD2 matches 8 bases. V gave up 3 bases and J gave up 4 bases; unmatched junction bases: 7. CDR1 and CDR2 (germline): SEHNR, FQNEAQ (reference sequence). CDR3 length equals 15 residues. The DNA for the CDR3 is TGTGCCAGCAGCTTCGGCCGGGGGGGAACAGAGACCCAGTACTTC. Translation: CASSFGRGGTETQYF.

The V gene is TRBV5-1, the J gene TRBJ2-7; 10 bases match TRBD1. Looked up from germline, CDR1 is SGHRS and CDR2 is YFSETQ. V gave up 4 bases and J gave up 5 bases; unmatched junction bases: 9. CDR3 length equals 15 residues. CDR3 nucleotide sequence: TGCGCCAGCAGCAAAAGACAGGGGGCGGTGGACGAGCAGTACTTC. Protein sequence: CASSKRQGAVDEQYF.